The clone carrying this TCR beta chain was detected only a few times. The record originates from a study of radiotherapy plus CTLA-4 blockade in lung cancer. Sequencing used immunoSEQ multiplex PCR; TCRdb keeps in-frame clones, though not all of them. The repertoire holds tens of thousands of clones, about 78% seen once, with over 11% in the top ten. V was pared by 4 bases and J by 3 bases, with 13 bases between. The CDR3 is 14 residues long. CDR1 is MNHNS, CDR2 SASEGT, per germline. Sequences were derived from peripheral blood, sampled from a patient treated with radiotherapy plus ipilimumab. V is TRBV6-1 and J is TRBJ2-7; D is perhaps TRBD1 or TRBD2 (5 bases each). The clonotype was recovered from a human donor with non-small cell lung cancer that progressed on radiotherapy plus ipilimumab. This CDR3 reads CASSVRDGDYEQYF. The CDR3 region has the DNA TGTGCCAGCAGTGTTAGGGACGGAGACTACGAGCAGTACTTC.